These 8 T cell receptor beta chains were sequenced from one sample in a study of T-cell memory formation after mild COVID-19. A single record per CDR3 protein comes from TCRdb applying MiXCR to the 5' RACE reads. Among more than 350,000 distinct CDR3 sequences listed, around a sixth were seen once. The source material was PBMCs or a T cell subset sorted from them (not recorded which). The receptors stem from a man aged 18 to 30 who had mild COVID-19 (a few samples of this study predate the infection). Cell type and time point are not known.

In this sample, this clonotype turned up a few times. V is TRBV12-3 or TRBV12-4 and J is TRBJ1-5; D gene uncertain. The CDR3 is 14 amino acids. The ends were cut back, 6 bases at V and 1 base at J, with 10 bases in the middle. The CDR3 here is CASSPGVSNQPQHF. For the CDR3, the DNA is TGTGCCAGCAGCCCGGGTGTCAGCAATCAGCCCCAGCATTTT.

This clonotype came up a few times. The chain recombines TRBV20-1 with TRBJ2-5; D is possibly TRBD2 (6 bases). CDR1 DFQATT and CDR2 SNEGSKA come from the germline V gene (reference sequence). Trimming pared 1 base from V and 5 bases from J, leaving 8 bases between. This CDR3 spans 12 amino acids. The CDR3 DNA follows: TGCAGTGCTAGAGGGGGGGTGGAGACCCAGTACTTC. Its translation is CSARGGVETQYF.

CDR3 sequence (DNA): TGTGCCAGCAGTGACTGGGTCGATGGCTACACCTTC. Its translation: CASSDWVDGYTF. The rearrangement uses TRBV25-1 and TRBJ1-2, with D hard to call. The CDR3 length is 12 residues. Germline loops: CDR1 MGHDK, CDR2 SYGVNS. Trimming left V 3 bases short and J 6 bases short, with 8 bases between.

This clonotype turned up a few times. The gene calls are TRBV19 and TRBJ2-2; 10 bases agree with TRBD1. The junction had 1 base not matched to a gene; V was cut back by 3 bases and J by 3 bases. The CDR3 has 15 residues. The germline CDR1 and CDR2 sequences are LNHDA and SQIVND (reference sequence). The CDR3 DNA sequence: TGTGCCAGTAGTATCGGGACAGGGGACACCGGGGAGCTGTTTTTT. Residues: CASSIGTGDTGELFF.

V gene TRBV3-1 combines with J gene TRBJ1-1; D might be TRBD1 (6 bases). V shed 4 bases and J shed 8 bases, with 17 bases lying between them. Germline CDR1 reads LGHDT; CDR2 reads YNNKEL (reference sequence). The CDR3 consists of 14 residues. CDR3 in amino acids: CASSPPRGGREAFF. The CDR3 region has the DNA TGTGCCAGCAGCCCGCCTCGGGGGGGGCGGGAAGCTTTCTTT. The full variable domain, rest sourced from reference TRBV3-1 and TRBJ1-1, is DTAVSQTPKYLVTQMGNDKSIKCEQNLGHDTMYWYKQDSKKFLKIMFSYNNKELIINETVPNRFSPKSPDKAHLNLHINSLELGDSAVYFCASSPPRGGREAFFGQGTRLTVV.

This clonotype was seen more than once but under ten times. The J gene is TRBJ1-5, the V gene TRBV7-9; D not resolved. V was cut by 6 bases and J by 2 bases, with 11 bases left in between. The CDR3 has 14 residues. Germline values: CDR1 SEHNR, CDR2 FQNEAQ (reference sequence). The CDR3 region is CASSYGPGNQPQHF. For the CDR3, the DNA is TGTGCCAGCAGTTATGGACCGGGCAATCAGCCCCAGCATTTT.

This clonotype was counted only a few times. V usage is TRBV25-1 and J usage is TRBJ1-2; D is unresolved. CDR1 is MGHDK, CDR2 SYGVNS, per germline. The V end lost 4 bases, the J end lost 6 bases, and 12 bases lay between the germline ends. The CDR3 consists of 13 residues. The CDR3 spells CASSGLEADGYTF. CDR3 coding DNA: TGTGCCAGCAGTGGCTTAGAAGCGGATGGCTACACCTTC.

This clonotype was found a few times. The genes are TRBV24-1 and TRBJ2-1, with D perhaps matching TRBD2 (6 bases). This CDR3 is built from 13 residues. The ends were cut back, 9 bases at V and 4 bases at J, with 12 bases in the middle. Per germline, CDR1 KGHDR and CDR2 SFDVKD. CDR3 bases: TGTGCCACCGCGGGTGCGGGGTACAATGAGCAGTTCTTC. It translates to CATAGAGYNEQFF.